This T cell receptor (beta chain) was sequenced in a study of Ad26.COV2.S vaccination and SARS-CoV-2 variants. Study-level results: Vaccine and placebo recipients had similar non-spike TCR breadth.

Deletions cut 7 bases from V and 5 bases from J, with 15 bases between. CDR1 is MNHEY, CDR2 SMNVEV, per germline (reference sequence). CDR3 size: 14 residues. Concerning this clone itself: No antigen is known for it.

Treatment of the sample: about 20 received Ad26.COV2.S at low or high dose, single or two shots; about 5 received placebo; per-sample allocation not given. Sampling occurred on day 63 after the first vaccine or placebo injection. Whoever gave the sample was an adult aged 18-55 years in Boston. SARS-CoV-2 spike from the Wuhan strain was encoded by the vaccine, an Ad26 vector. Data came from immunoSEQ multiplex PCR; TCRdb stores just in-frame clones and leaves some out. The sample carries about 480,000 clones, roughly 89% recorded once. Sequencing was performed on peripheral blood, taken in a trial of Ad26.COV2.S vaccine versus placebo. The receptor was isolated from a person between 18 and 65 years old who received the Ad26.COV2.S COVID-19 vaccine or a placebo. The genes are TRBV27 and TRBJ1-5, with D perhaps TRBD1 (6 bases). The CDR3 loop reads CASTSRGGDQPQHF. The CDR3, as DNA: TGTGCCAGCACCTCGAGGGGGGGAGATCAGCCCCAGCATTTT.